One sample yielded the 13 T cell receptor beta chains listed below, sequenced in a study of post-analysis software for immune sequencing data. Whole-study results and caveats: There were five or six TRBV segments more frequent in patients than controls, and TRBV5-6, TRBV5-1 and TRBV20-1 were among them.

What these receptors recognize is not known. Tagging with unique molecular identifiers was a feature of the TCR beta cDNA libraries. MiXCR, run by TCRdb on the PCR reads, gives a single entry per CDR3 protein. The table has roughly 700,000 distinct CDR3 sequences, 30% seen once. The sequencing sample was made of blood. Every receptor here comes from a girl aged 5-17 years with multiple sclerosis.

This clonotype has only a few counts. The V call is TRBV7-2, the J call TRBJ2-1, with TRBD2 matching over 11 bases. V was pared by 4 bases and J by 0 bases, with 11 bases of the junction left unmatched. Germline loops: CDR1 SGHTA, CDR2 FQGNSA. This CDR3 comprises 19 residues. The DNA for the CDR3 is TGTGCCAGCAGCTCGAGGACTAGCGGGCTAGGAAGCTCCTACAATGAGCAGTTCTTC. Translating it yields CASSSRTSGLGSSYNEQFF.

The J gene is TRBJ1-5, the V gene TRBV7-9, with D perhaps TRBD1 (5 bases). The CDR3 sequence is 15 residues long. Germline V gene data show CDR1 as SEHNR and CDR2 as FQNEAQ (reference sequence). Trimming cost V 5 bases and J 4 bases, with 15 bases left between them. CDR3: CASSGPGTENQPQHF. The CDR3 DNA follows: TGTGCCAGCAGCGGACCCGGGACGGAGAATCAGCCCCAGCATTTT.

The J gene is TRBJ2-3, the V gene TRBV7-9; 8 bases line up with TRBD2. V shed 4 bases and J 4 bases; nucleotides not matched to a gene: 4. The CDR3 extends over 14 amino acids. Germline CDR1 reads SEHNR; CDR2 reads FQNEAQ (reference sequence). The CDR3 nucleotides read TGTGCCAGCAGCTCCAGCGGGAGAGCAGATACGCAGTATTTT. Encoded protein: CASSSSGRADTQYF.

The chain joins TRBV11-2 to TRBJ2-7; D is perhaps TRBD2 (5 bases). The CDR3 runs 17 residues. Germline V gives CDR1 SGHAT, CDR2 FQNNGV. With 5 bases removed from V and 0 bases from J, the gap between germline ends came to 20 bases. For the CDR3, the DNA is TGTGCCAGCAGCATTAGCCCCGGACTGGGGATCTCCTACGAGCAGTACTTC. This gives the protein CASSISPGLGISYEQYF.

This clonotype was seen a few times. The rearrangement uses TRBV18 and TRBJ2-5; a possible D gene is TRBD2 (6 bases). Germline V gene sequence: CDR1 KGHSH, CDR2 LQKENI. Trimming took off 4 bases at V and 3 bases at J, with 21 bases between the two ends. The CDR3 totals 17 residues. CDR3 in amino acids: CASSRGRGTEKKETQYF. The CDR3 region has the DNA TGTGCCAGCTCACGCGGTCGGGGGACGGAAAAGAAAGAGACCCAGTACTTC.

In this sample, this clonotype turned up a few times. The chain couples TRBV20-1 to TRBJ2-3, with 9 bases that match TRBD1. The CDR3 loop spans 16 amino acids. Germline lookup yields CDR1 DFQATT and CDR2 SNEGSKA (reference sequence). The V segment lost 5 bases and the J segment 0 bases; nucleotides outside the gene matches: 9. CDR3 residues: CSAQDRGGTSTDTQYF. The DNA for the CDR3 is TGCAGTGCTCAGGACAGGGGCGGGACTAGCACAGATACGCAGTATTTT.

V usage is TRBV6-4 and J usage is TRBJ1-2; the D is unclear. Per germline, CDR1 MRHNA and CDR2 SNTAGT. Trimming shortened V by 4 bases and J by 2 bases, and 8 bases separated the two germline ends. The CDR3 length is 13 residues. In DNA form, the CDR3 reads TGTGCCAGCAGTGTCCAGCTCAACTATGGCTACACCTTC. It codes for CASSVQLNYGYTF.

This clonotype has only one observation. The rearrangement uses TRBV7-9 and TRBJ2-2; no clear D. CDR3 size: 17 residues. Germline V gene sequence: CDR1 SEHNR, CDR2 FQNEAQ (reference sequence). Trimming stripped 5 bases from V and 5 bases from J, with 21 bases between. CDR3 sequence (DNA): TGTGCCAGCAGCGCCCTTCAGGCTACCCCCCGGACCGGGGAGCTGTTTTTT. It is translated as CASSALQATPRTGELFF. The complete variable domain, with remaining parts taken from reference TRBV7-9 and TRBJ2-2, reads DTGVSQNPRHKITKRGQNVTFRCDPISEHNRLYWYRQTLGQGPEFLTYFQNEAQLEKSRLLSDRFSAERPKGSFSTLEIQRTEQGDSAMYLCASSALQATPRTGELFFGEGSRLTVL.

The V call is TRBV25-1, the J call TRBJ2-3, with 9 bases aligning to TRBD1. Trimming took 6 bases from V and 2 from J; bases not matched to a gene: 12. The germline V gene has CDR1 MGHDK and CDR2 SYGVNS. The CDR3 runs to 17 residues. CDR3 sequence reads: CASSSGTGFANTDTQYF. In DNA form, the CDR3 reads TGTGCCAGCAGCTCCGGGACAGGGTTTGCTAACACAGATACGCAGTATTTT.

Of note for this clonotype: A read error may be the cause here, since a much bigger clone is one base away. The CDR3 spells CASTRDQSPYEQYF. The CDR3 region has the DNA TGTGCCAGCACCCGGGACCAGAGCCCCTACGAGCAGTACTTC. The chain links TRBV7-2 to TRBJ2-7; D possibly uses TRBD1 or TRBD2 (5 bases each). V was trimmed by 7 bases and J by 2 bases, leaving 15 bases between them. The CDR3 length is 14 residues. Germline loops: CDR1 SGHTA, CDR2 FQGNSA.

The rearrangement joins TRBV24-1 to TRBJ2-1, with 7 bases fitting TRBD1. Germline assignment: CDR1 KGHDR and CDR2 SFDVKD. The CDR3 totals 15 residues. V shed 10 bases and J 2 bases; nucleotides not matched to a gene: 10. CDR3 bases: TGTGCCACGGGGCAGACCGGGACAGCCTACAATGAGCAGTTCTTC. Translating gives CATGQTGTAYNEQFF.

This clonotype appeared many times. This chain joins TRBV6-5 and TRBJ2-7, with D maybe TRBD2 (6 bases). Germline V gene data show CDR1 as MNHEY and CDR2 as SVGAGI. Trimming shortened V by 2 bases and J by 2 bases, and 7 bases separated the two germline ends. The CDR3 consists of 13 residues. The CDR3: CASSYGGTYEQYF. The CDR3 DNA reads TGTGCCAGCAGTTACGGGGGGACCTACGAGCAGTACTTC.

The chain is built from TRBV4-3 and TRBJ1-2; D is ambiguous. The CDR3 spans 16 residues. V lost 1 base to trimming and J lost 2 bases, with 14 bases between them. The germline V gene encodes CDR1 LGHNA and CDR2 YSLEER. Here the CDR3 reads CASSQGTGSSNYGYTF. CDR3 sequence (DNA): TGCGCCAGCAGCCAAGGGACGGGGTCGTCGAACTATGGCTACACCTTC.